The present T cell receptor beta chain was sequenced within a study of CD8 T cells in Susac syndrome. Random hexamers were used to reverse transcribe about 0.45 to 1 ug of RNA. The amplification used immunoSEQ multiplex PCR on TCR beta CDR3; it spanned 54 Vbeta and 13 Jbeta. TCRdb ran MiXCR on the immunoSEQ multiplex PCR reads and lists one entry per CDR3 protein. The sample shows roughly 200,000 distinct CDR3 sequences, approximately 93% of them seen only once. Matched for age and sex, the controls were healthy donors. Negative isolation was used for CD8+ and CD4+ T cells, and FACS enrichment was applied to TEMRA cells. Germline CDR1 LNHDA, CDR2 SQIVND (reference sequence). The CDR3 covers 13 residues. Between the trimmed V and J ends, which lost 3 bases and 9 bases, there was a span of 14 bases.

This clonotype was obtained from a human donor in good health. Sequencing was carried out using CD4+ T cells from PBMCs. This chain uses TRBV19 with TRBJ2-5; possibly TRBD1 for D (6 bases). CDR3 coding DNA: TGTGCCAGTAGTATGAAGAGACAGGAGCCCCAGTACTTC. It encodes CASSMKRQEPQYF.